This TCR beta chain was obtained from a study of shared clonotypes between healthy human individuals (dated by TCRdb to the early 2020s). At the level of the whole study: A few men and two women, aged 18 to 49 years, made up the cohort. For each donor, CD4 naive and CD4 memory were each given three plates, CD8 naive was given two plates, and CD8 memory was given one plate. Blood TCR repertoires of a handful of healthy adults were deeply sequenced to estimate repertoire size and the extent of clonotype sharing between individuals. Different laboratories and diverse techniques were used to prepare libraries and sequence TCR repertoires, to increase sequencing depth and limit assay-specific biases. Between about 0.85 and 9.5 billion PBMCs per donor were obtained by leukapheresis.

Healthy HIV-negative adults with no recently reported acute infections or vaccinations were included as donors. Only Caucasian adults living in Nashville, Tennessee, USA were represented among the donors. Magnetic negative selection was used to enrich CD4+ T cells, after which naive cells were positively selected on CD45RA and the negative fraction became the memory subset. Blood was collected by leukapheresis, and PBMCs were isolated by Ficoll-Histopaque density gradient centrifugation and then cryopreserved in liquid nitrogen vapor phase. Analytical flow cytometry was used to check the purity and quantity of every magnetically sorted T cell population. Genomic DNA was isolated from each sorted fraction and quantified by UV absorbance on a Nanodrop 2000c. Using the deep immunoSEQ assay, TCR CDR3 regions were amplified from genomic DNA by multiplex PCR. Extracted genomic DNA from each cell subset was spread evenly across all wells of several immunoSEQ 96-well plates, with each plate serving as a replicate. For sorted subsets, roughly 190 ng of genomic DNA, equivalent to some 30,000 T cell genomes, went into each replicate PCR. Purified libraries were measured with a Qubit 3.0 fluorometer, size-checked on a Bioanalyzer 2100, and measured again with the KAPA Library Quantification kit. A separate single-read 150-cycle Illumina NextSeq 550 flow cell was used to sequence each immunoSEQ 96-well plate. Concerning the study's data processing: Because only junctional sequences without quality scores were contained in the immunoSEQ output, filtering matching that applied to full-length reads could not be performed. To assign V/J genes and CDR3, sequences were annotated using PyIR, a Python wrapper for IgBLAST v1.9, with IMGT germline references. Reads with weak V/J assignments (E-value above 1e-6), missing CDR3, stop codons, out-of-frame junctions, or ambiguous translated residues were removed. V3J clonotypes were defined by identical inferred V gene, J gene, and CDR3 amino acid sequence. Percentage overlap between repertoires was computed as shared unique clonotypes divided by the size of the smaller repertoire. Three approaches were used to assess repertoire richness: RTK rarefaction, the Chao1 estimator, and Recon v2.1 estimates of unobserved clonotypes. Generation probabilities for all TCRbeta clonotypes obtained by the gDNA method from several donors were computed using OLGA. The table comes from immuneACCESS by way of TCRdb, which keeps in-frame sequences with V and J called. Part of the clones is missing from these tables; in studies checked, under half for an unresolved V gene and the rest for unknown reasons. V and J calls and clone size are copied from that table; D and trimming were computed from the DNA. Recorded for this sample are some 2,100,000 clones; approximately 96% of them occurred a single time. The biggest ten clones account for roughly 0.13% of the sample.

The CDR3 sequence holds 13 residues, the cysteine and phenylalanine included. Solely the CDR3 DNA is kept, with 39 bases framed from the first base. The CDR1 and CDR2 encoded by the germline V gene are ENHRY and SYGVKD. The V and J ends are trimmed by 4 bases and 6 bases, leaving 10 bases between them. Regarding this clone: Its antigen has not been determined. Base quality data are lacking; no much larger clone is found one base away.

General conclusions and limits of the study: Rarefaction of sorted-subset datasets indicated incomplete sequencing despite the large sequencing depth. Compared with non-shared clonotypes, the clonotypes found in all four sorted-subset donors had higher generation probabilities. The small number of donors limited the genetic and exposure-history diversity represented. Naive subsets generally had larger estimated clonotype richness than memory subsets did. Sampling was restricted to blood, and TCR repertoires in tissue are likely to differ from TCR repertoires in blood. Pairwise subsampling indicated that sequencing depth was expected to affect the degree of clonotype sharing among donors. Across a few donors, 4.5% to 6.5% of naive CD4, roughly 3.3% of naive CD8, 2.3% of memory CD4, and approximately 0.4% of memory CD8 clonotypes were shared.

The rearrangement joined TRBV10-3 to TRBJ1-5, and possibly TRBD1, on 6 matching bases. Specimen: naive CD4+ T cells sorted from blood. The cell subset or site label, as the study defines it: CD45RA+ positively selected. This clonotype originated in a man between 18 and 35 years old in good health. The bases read TGTGCCATCAGTGTCCTAGGGGGTCAGCCCCAGCATTTT. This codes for CAISVLGGQPQHF.